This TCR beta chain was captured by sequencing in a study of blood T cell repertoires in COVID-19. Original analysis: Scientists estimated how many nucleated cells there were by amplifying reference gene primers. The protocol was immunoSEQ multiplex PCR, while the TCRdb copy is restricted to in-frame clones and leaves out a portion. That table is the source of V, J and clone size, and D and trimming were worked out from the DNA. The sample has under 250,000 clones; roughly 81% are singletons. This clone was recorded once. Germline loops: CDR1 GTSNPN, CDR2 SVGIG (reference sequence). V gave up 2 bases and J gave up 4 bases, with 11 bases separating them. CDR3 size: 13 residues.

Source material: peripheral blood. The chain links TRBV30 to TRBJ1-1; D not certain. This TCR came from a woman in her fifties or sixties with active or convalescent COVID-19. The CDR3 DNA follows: TGTGCCTGGAGTCGAGGGTGGAGCACTGAAGCTTTCTTT. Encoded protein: CAWSRGWSTEAFF.